The 11 T cell receptor beta chains in this list originate from one sample, sequenced in a study of response to subunit inactivated influenza vaccine. Using its own MiXCR run on the RT-PCR reads, TCRdb lists one record per CDR3 protein. The sample has about 780,000 distinct CDR3 sequences, approximately 18% seen once. The source was PBMCs from blood, collected more than 4 days after vaccination. All receptors come from a middle-aged man who received an inactivated influenza vaccine.

In this sample, this clonotype turned up a few times. The genes are TRBV15 and TRBJ2-1, with a weak D call TRBD2 (6 bases). The V gene lost 7 bases and the J gene lost 0 bases, with 19 bases spanning the gap. This CDR3 contains 17 residues. Germline V gene data show CDR1 as LNHNV and CDR2 as YYDKDF (reference sequence). The CDR3 nucleotides are TGTGCCACCACCGGTTACGGGAGCGCTAACTCCTACAATGAGCAGTTCTTC. It is translated as CATTGYGSANSYNEQFF.

This clonotype was seen a few times. The chain uses TRBV4-2 and TRBJ2-1; no definite D call. The CDR3 runs to 16 residues. V was pared by 0 bases and J by 2 bases, with 11 bases between. Germline CDR1 reads LGHNA; CDR2 reads YNFKEQ. The CDR3 sequence: CASSQDETDPYNEQFF. As DNA, the CDR3 is TGTGCCAGCAGCCAAGATGAGACGGACCCCTACAATGAGCAGTTCTTC.

With respect to this clonotype: A read error may be the cause here, since a much bigger clone is one base away. V gene TRBV24-1 combines with J gene TRBJ2-1; no definite D call. Trimming took 3 bases from V and 3 from J, leaving 8 bases between them. CDR1 is KGHDR, CDR2 SFDVKD, per germline. This CDR3 is built from 14 residues. CDR3: CATSDPWFYNEQFF. The CDR3 DNA follows: TGTGCCACCAGTGATCCTTGGTTCTACAATGAGCAGTTCTTC.

The chain has TRBV20-1 and TRBJ2-7; 8 bases are a match to TRBD1. Germline values: CDR1 DFQATT, CDR2 SNEGSKA (reference sequence). V trimming: 1 base; J trimming: 0 bases; junction bases outside the gene matches: 5. The CDR3 runs to 15 residues. The CDR3 reads CSARAPGQVSYEQYF. CDR3 sequence (DNA): TGCAGTGCTAGAGCCCCGGGACAGGTCTCCTACGAGCAGTACTTC.

There are a few counts of this clonotype. This sequence joins TRBV12-3 or TRBV12-4 and TRBJ2-1, with 11 bases that match TRBD1. The CDR3 consists of 15 residues. V gave up 1 base and J gave up 7 bases; unmatched junction bases: 3. The CDR3: CASSLEGQGGNEQFF. The CDR3 DNA follows: TGTGCCAGCAGTTTAGAGGGACAGGGGGGGAATGAGCAGTTCTTC.

This clonotype showed up many times. The chain joins TRBV20-1 to TRBJ2-3, with 10 positions matching TRBD2. CDR1 DFQATT and CDR2 SNEGSKA come from the germline V gene (reference sequence). Losses at the gene ends were 5 bases for V and 2 bases for J; bases not matched to a gene: 7. This CDR3 is 15 amino acids long. CDR3 sequence reads: CSAETSGYYTDTQYF. DNA for the CDR3: TGCAGTGCTGAGACTAGCGGGTACTACACAGATACGCAGTATTTT.

There are a few counts of this clonotype. The gene calls are TRBV29-1 and TRBJ2-4; 8 bases align to TRBD1. Germline V gives CDR1 SQVTM, CDR2 ANQGSEA. This CDR3 is built from 12 residues. V was pared by 7 bases and J by 6 bases, with 5 bases of the junction left unmatched. The CDR3 nucleotides read TGCAGCGGGGGGACAGGCGGAAACATTCAGTACTTC. Residues: CSGGTGGNIQYF.

This clonotype was seen at least ten times. The chain recombines TRBV25-1 with TRBJ2-1; 7 nucleotides line up with TRBD1. V lost 3 bases, J lost 6 bases, and 5 bases stayed unmatched. There are 14 residues in the CDR3. Germline CDR1 reads MGHDK; CDR2 reads SYGVNS. DNA of the CDR3: TGTGCCAGCAGTGACTCGGGACAGCTCAATGAGCAGTTCTTC. Translating it yields CASSDSGQLNEQFF.

This chain connects TRBV25-1 to TRBJ2-3; D could derive from TRBD1 or TRBD2 (5 bases each). The V end lost 8 bases, the J end lost 2 bases, and 17 bases lay between the germline ends. Looked up from germline, CDR1 is MGHDK and CDR2 is SYGVNS. This CDR3 contains 15 residues. CDR3 nucleotide sequence: TGTGCCAGCGCACCTAGAGGGGTATACACAGATACGCAGTATTTT. This sequence encodes CASAPRGVYTDTQYF. Combining the CDR3 with reference TRBV25-1 and TRBJ2-3 gives the whole variable domain EADIYQTPRYLVIGTGKKITLECSQTMGHDKMYWYQQDPGMELHLIHYSYGVNSTEKGDLSSESTVSRIRTEHFPLTLESARPSHTSQYLCASAPRGVYTDTQYFGPGTRLTVL.

V gene TRBV10-3 combines with J gene TRBJ2-7, with no clear D. CDR1 and CDR2 (germline): ENHRY, SYGVKD. CDR3 size: 12 residues. Trimming cost V 4 bases and J 3 bases, with 7 bases left between them. CDR3: CAISAADYEQYF. CDR3 nucleotides: TGTGCCATCAGTGCGGCAGACTACGAGCAGTACTTC.

This clonotype appeared many times. J is TRBJ2-2 and V is TRBV5-1, with 7 bases matching TRBD1. CDR1 and CDR2 (germline): SGHRS, YFSETQ. After removal of 4 bases from V and 3 bases from J, the junction contained 6 bases not matched to a gene. The CDR3 consists of 15 residues. CDR3 in DNA: TGCGCCAGCAGCCTCTACGACAGGGACACCGGGGAGCTGTTTTTT. Its translation is CASSLYDRDTGELFF.